These 22 T cell receptor beta chains originate from one sample sequenced in a study of Ad26.COV2.S vaccination and SARS-CoV-2 variants. Treatment denoted: over 15 received Ad26.COV2.S at low or high dose, single or two shots; 5 received placebo; per-sample allocation not given. The study sampled participants on day 63 after the first vaccine or placebo injection. Sequencing used immunoSEQ multiplex PCR; TCRdb keeps in-frame clones, though not all of them. Among about 680,000 clones listed, around 90% were seen once. This sample comprised peripheral blood, obtained in a trial of Ad26.COV2.S vaccine versus placebo. These receptors originate from a person between 18 and 60 years old who received the Ad26.COV2.S COVID-19 vaccine or a placebo.

This CDR3 reads CASSVDGSGDNEQFF. DNA of the CDR3: TGTGCCAGCAGCGTAGATGGTAGCGGGGACAATGAGCAGTTCTTC. V is TRBV9 and J is TRBJ2-1; TRBD2 matches 8 bases. The CDR3 has 15 residues. Losses at the gene ends were 0 bases for V and 5 bases for J; bases not matched to a gene: 4. Per germline, CDR1 SGDLS and CDR2 YYNGEE.

This clone was seen only once. This sequence joins TRBV5-4 and TRBJ1-3; no definite D call. The CDR3 runs to 17 residues. Germline V gene data show CDR1 as SGHNT and CDR2 as YYREEE (reference sequence). Trimming shortened V by 4 bases and J by 0 bases, and 17 bases separated the two germline ends. CDR3 nucleotides: TGTGCCAGCAGCCCTGACCCGACTTGGGTCTCTGGAAACACCATATATTTT. Amino acid sequence: CASSPDPTWVSGNTIYF.

This clone showed up many times. V is TRBV6-5 and J is TRBJ1-1; weak D call: TRBD1 (6 bases). The germline CDR1 and CDR2 sequences are MNHEY and SVGAGI. This CDR3 comprises 13 residues. Trimming shortened V by 4 bases and J by 2 bases, and 8 bases separated the two germline ends. The DNA for the CDR3 is TGTGCCAGCAGTTTCAGGGGAAACACTGAAGCTTTCTTT. Translating it yields CASSFRGNTEAFF.

This sequence joins TRBV19 and TRBJ1-5; D is possibly TRBD1 (5 bases). Germline V gene data show CDR1 as LNHDA and CDR2 as SQIVND (reference sequence). The CDR3 loop spans 14 amino acids. Trimming cost V 8 bases and J 1 base, with 12 bases left between them. The CDR3 bases are TGTGCCAGTCAGAGGGACGGGAGCAATCAGCCCCAGCATTTT. Protein product: CASQRDGSNQPQHF.

This clone was observed many times. This sequence joins TRBV4-2 and TRBJ2-6, with TRBD2 matching over 7 bases. The CDR3 extends over 17 amino acids. Germline CDR1 LGHNA, CDR2 YNFKEQ. After removal of 0 bases from V and 0 bases from J, the junction contained 2 bases not matched to a gene. The CDR3 region has the DNA TGTGCCAGCAGCCAAGAGGGGGGGAGCTCTGGGGCCAACGTCCTGACTTTC. This codes for CASSQEGGSSGANVLTF.

The chain carries TRBV4-3 and TRBJ2-5; 8 positions agree with TRBD1. V dropped 0 bases and J dropped 6; count of bases not matched to a gene: 6. Germline V gene sequence: CDR1 LGHNA, CDR2 YSLEER. The CDR3 is 15 amino acids. The CDR3 sequence: CASSQDRTGRKTQYF. CDR3 in DNA: TGCGCCAGCAGCCAAGATAGGACAGGGCGGAAGACCCAGTACTTC.

The V call is TRBV27, the J call TRBJ1-2; 9 nucleotides match TRBD1. V dropped 4 bases and J dropped 7; count of bases not matched to a gene: 10. The CDR3 sequence is 15 residues long. Per germline, CDR1 MNHEY and CDR2 SMNVEV (reference sequence). CDR3 bases: TGTGCCAGCAGTTCCCCGGACAGGGGAGGAGGTGGCTACACCTTC. Its translation is CASSSPDRGGGGYTF.

The chain employs TRBV6-5 and TRBJ2-7; 8 bases line up with TRBD2. The V gene's germline CDR1 is MNHEY and CDR2 SVGAGI. The CDR3 has 15 residues. The V gene end was trimmed by 3 bases and the J gene end by 3 bases; junction bases not matched to a gene: 7. The CDR3 nucleotides are TGTGCCAGCAGTTATACCGGGACTAGTCACTACGAGCAGTACTTC. Encoded protein: CASSYTGTSHYEQYF.

The V gene is TRBV4-3, the J gene TRBJ2-7, with a weak D call TRBD1 (5 bases). Trimming took 0 bases from V and 4 from J, leaving 16 bases between them. CDR3 size: 16 residues. The germline gives CDR1 LGHNA, CDR2 YSLEER. CDR3 nucleotide sequence: TGCGCCAGCAGCCAAGATAAAGGGGCAGGAGCTTACGAGCAGTACTTC. It codes for CASSQDKGAGAYEQYF.

The chain carries TRBV4-2 and TRBJ2-1; D unresolved. Germline V gene data show CDR1 as LGHNA and CDR2 as YNFKEQ. V dropped 2 bases and J dropped 3 bases, with 8 bases sitting between them. The CDR3 spans 14 residues. This CDR3 is CASSQRTDYNEQFF. For the CDR3, the DNA is TGTGCCAGCAGCCAACGGACGGACTACAATGAGCAGTTCTTC.

The chain combines TRBV25-1 with TRBJ1-2; 11 bases map to TRBD1. Germline-derived CDR1 and CDR2 are MGHDK and SYGVNS. The CDR3 is 14 amino acids. J gave up 5 bases and V 5 bases, and 4 bases lay outside the gene matches. The CDR3 nucleotides are TGTGCCAGCAGTCGGGACAGGGGGTCTTATGGCTACACCTTC. Protein: CASSRDRGSYGYTF.

This chain joins TRBV6-5 and TRBJ2-7; D is uncertain. V was pared by 1 base and J by 6 bases, with 16 bases between. The V gene's germline CDR1 is MNHEY and CDR2 SVGAGI. The CDR3 extends over 15 amino acids. In DNA form, the CDR3 reads TGTGCCAGCAGTTACTGGGGTGGCGGTGAGGTCGAGCAGTACTTC. This encodes CASSYWGGGEVEQYF.

The J gene is TRBJ2-5, the V gene TRBV7-2; TRBD2 aligns across 9 bases. J lost 4 bases, V lost 0 bases, and 9 bases had no gene match. The CDR3 length is 17 residues. Germline CDR1 and CDR2: SGHTA and FQGNSA. The CDR3 reads CASSLAAAGGPGETQYF. The CDR3 bases are TGTGCCAGCAGCTTAGCTGCGGCGGGGGGGCCGGGAGAGACCCAGTACTTC.

This clone was recorded a few times. The V and J genes are TRBV19 and TRBJ1-5; no clear D. In germline, CDR1 is LNHDA, CDR2 SQIVND (reference sequence). The V gene lost 4 bases and the J gene lost 9 bases, with 13 bases spanning the gap. This CDR3 contains 13 residues. The CDR3 DNA reads TGTGCCAGTAGTACGACGGGATTGGGGCCCCAGCATTTT. Its protein is CASSTTGLGPQHF.

This chain connects TRBV6-1 to TRBJ1-3; tentatively, D is TRBD1 (5 bases). The V end was cut by 3 bases, the J end by 0 bases, with 9 bases between. CDR3 length: 15 amino acids. Looked up from germline, CDR1 is MNHNS and CDR2 is SASEGT. The DNA of the CDR3 is TGTGCCAGCAGTGATGACAGCTCCTCTGGAAACACCATATATTTT. It encodes CASSDDSSSGNTIYF.

The J gene is TRBJ2-1, the V gene TRBV3-1 (or the pseudogene TRBV3-2); TRBD2 might be the D (6 bases). The germline gives CDR1 LGHDT, CDR2 YNNKEL (reference sequence). Trimming removed 0 bases at V and 4 bases at J, with 16 bases between. This CDR3 is 17 amino acids long. The DNA of the CDR3 is TGTGCCAGCAGCCAAGACCTGGGGGGAGAGGGGTACAATGAGCAGTTCTTC. Translated: CASSQDLGGEGYNEQFF.

The rearrangement links TRBV9 to TRBJ2-7; D may be TRBD2 (7 bases). Germline assignment: CDR1 SGDLS and CDR2 YYNGEE. This CDR3 comprises 14 residues. Trimming cost V 4 bases and J 0 bases, with 11 bases left between them. CDR3 bases: TGTGCCAGCAGCCTGGGAGGGGGCTCCTACGAGCAGTACTTC. Translated: CASSLGGGSYEQYF.

V is TRBV19 and J is TRBJ2-7; tentative D call: TRBD1 (7 bases). V was trimmed by 1 base and J by 5 bases, leaving 15 bases between them. This CDR3 has 15 amino acids. Germline V gives CDR1 LNHDA, CDR2 SQIVND (reference sequence). The CDR3 nucleotides read TGTGCCAGTAGTATAGCCCCCAGGGGGGTCCACGAGCAGTACTTC. Translated: CASSIAPRGVHEQYF. Full variable domain (remainder filled in from reference TRBV19 and TRBJ2-7): DGGITQSPKYLFRKEGQNVTLSCEQNLNHDAMYWYRQDPGQGLRLIYYSQIVNDFQKGDIAEGYSVSREKKESFPLTVTSAQKNPTAFYLCASSIAPRGVHEQYFGPGTRLTVT.

The V and J genes are TRBV27 and TRBJ2-1; D may be TRBD2 (6 bases). V shed 4 bases and J shed 7 bases, with 14 bases lying between them. The CDR3 spans 14 residues. The germline CDR1 and CDR2 sequences are MNHEY and SMNVEV (reference sequence). CDR3 sequence reads: CASSSGTGSNEQFF. The DNA for the CDR3 is TGTGCCAGCAGTTCCGGGACTGGATCGAATGAGCAGTTCTTC.

The gene calls are TRBV19 and TRBJ1-2, with D possibly TRBD1 on 5 matching bases. The V and J ends lost 1 base and 3 bases respectively, with 9 bases between them. This CDR3 comprises 14 residues. Germline V gives CDR1 LNHDA, CDR2 SQIVND (reference sequence). The DNA for the CDR3 is TGTGCCAGTAGTATAGTAGGCAGGGACTATGGCTACACCTTC. Protein product: CASSIVGRDYGYTF.

CDR3 DNA: TGTGCCAGCAGCACCGCCAGCGGGGGCTCCTACAATGAGCAGTTCTTC. Translation: CASSTASGGSYNEQFF. The chain combines TRBV7-3 with TRBJ2-1; 8 bases are a match to TRBD2. Germline V gene lookup returns CDR1 SGHTA and CDR2 FQGTGA. Trimming cost V 5 bases and J 0 bases; bases outside gene matches: 6. This CDR3 contains 16 residues.

This chain connects TRBV19 to TRBJ1-5; 8 bases are shared with TRBD1. CDR1 and CDR2 (germline): LNHDA, SQIVND (reference sequence). V lost 3 bases, J lost 4 bases, and 11 bases stayed unmatched. The CDR3 is 17 amino acids. CDR3 in amino acids: CASSIQGALGRNQPQHF. The CDR3, as DNA: TGTGCCAGTAGTATTCAGGGGGCGCTTGGTCGGAATCAGCCCCAGCATTTT. Full variable domain (rest looked up from reference TRBV19 and TRBJ1-5): DGGITQSPKYLFRKEGQNVTLSCEQNLNHDAMYWYRQDPGQGLRLIYYSQIVNDFQKGDIAEGYSVSREKKESFPLTVTSAQKNPTAFYLCASSIQGALGRNQPQHFGDGTRLSIL.